The clone carrying this T cell receptor beta chain has ten or more counts. The data originate from a study of T cells in Graves' hyperthyroidism and ophthalmopathy. Study information: Peripheral blood was acquired at first diagnosis, ahead of any therapy whatsoever.

Amplification yielded TCR beta CDR3 regions, with RNA transcripts as the source. The study used the HTBI primer set for a first-round RT-PCR of the TCR CDR3. Using its own MiXCR run on the multiplex PCR reads, TCRdb lists one record per CDR3 protein. Among around 600,000 distinct CDR3 sequences, 14% were seen once, and the ten largest hold 7% to 9%. Active moderate-to-severe ophthalmopathy, Clinical Activity Score at least 3, NOSPECS at least 4, under 3 months' duration. In germline, CDR1 is LGHNT, CDR2 FRNRAP. This CDR3 has 18 residues. Germline trimming cut 4 bases from V and 5 bases from J; bases unmatched to any gene: 17.

Material for sequencing was blood. This clonotype was obtained from a woman younger than 30 with Graves' ophthalmopathy. The rearrangement links TRBV12-5 to TRBJ1-2; 9 nucleotides line up with TRBD1. The CDR3 region is CASGWSGQGLLRVYGYTF. CDR3 in DNA: TGTGCTAGTGGTTGGTCGGGACAGGGACTCCTCCGTGTATATGGCTACACCTTC.